This TCR beta chain was sequenced during a study of shared clonotypes between healthy human individuals. Study-wide context: The donor group consisted of two women and three men, aged 18 to 49.

This CDR3 has 16 amino acids. CDR1 is SGHAT, CDR2 FQNNGV, per germline. With 5 bases clipped from V and 0 bases from J, the junction kept 4 bases outside the gene matches. Some clones are missing from TCRdb's copy, which holds only in-frame ones; the method was immunoSEQ multiplex PCR. The table has about a million clones, more than 65% seen once; the top ten hold about 1.5%. Input material: memory CD4+ T cells sorted from blood. Regarding subset: CD45RA-negative fraction. This receptor was identified in a man in his late teens or twenties in good health. The gene calls are TRBV11-2 and TRBJ1-3, with 10 positions matching TRBD1. CDR3 region: CASSQTGGVSGNTIYF. Here the CDR3 DNA reads TGTGCCAGCAGCCAGACAGGGGGCGTCTCTGGAAACACCATATATTTT.